This T cell receptor (beta chain) was obtained from a study of patients and donors after allogeneic stem cell transplantation. TCRdb fed the RT-PCR reads into MiXCR, producing one record per CDR3 protein. The sample records more than 150,000 distinct CDR3 sequences, about 24% being singletons. Trimming stripped 5 bases from V and 0 bases from J, with 7 bases between. There are 13 residues in the CDR3. Germline V CDR1 and CDR2: DFQATT, SNEGSKA (reference sequence). The clonotype was recovered from a human donor who was either an allogeneic HSCT recipient or a stem cell or donor lymphocyte infusion donor (not recorded which). It is not recorded whose cells these are; they may come from a transplant donor. Sample: blood, either unsorted or a sorted T cell fraction (not recorded which). The V and J genes are TRBV20-1 and TRBJ1-4; D is unresolved. As DNA, the CDR3 is TGCAGTGCTCTAGATTCAACTAATGAAAAACTGTTTTTT. This sequence encodes CSALDSTNEKLFF.